The T cell receptor beta chain described here comes from a study of technical replicates of blood from several donors (dated by TCRdb to about 2017). On this clone itself: Its antigen remains unidentified. No per-base quality is available; no much larger clone lies one base away.

Libraries were constructed by the immunoSEQ multiplex PCR assay. In its TCRdb copy, this immuneACCESS table keeps in-frame sequences only and misses some clones. Where compared with another copy, unresolved V genes explain less than half of these, and the others have no known cause. The sample table records about 88,000 clones; 85% to 95% of these occur just once. The ten largest clones add up to approximately 0.25% of the sample. From the germline V gene, CDR1 is KGHSH and CDR2 is LQKENI. Cut back by 2 bases and 0 bases, the V and J ends lie 16 bases apart. The CDR3 holds 17 amino acids from the cysteine to the phenylalanine. Left in the record is the CDR3 DNA by itself, 51 bases read in frame from the first base.

The chain employs TRBV18 and TRBJ1-1; confidence is insufficient to name the D gene. This receptor was taken from a human donor in good health. What was sequenced was T cells isolated from PBMCs. The nucleotide sequence is given as TGTGCCAGCTCACCAACATTAACAGCCCTCATGAACACTGAAGCTTTCTTT. Its coded protein is CASSPTLTALMNTEAFF.